This TCR beta chain was profiled in a study of shared T cell receptors in the human thymus. Per the germline V gene, CDR1 is MGHRA and CDR2 is YSYEKL. Trimming cost V 1 base and J 0 bases; bases outside gene matches: 7. There are 17 residues in the CDR3. Data came from immunoSEQ multiplex PCR; TCRdb stores just in-frame clones and leaves some out. The table lists hundreds of thousands of clones, about 89% of them singletons. A further study also used this sample, focusing on human thymus T cells. That paper notes: Repertoires sampled from thymus and blood appeared biased in V and J gene usage.

The chain uses TRBV4-1 and TRBJ2-3; 7 bases match TRBD2. The sequenced sample consisted of thymocytes. The TCR was taken from a boy in the first two years of life with a congenital heart defect. The CDR3 sequence: CASSQAGGRTSTDTQYF. In DNA form, the CDR3 reads TGCGCCAGCAGCCAAGCGGGAGGCAGGACAAGCACAGATACGCAGTATTTT.